A single sample gave rise to the 27 T cell receptor beta chains below, sequenced in a study of glioma-infiltrating T cells. Amplification of TCR alpha and beta CDR3 regions from RNA used iRepertoire nested multiplex PCR. TCRdb reprocessed the multiplex PCR reads with MiXCR, giving one entry per CDR3 protein. The table shows around 130,000 distinct CDR3 sequences, with around a quarter occurring only once. Sequences were obtained from glioma tissue, nonneoplastic brain tissue, or PBMCs (not recorded which). The receptors stem from a human donor with low-grade glioma or glioblastoma, undergoing nonglioma brain surgery, or in good health (not recorded which).

This clonotype was seen many times. The chain couples TRBV27 to TRBJ1-1; TRBD1 aligns across 9 bases. Germline CDR1 MNHEY, CDR2 SMNVEV (reference sequence). This CDR3 region has 17 residues. J lost 2 bases, V lost 5 bases, and 12 bases had no gene match. In DNA, the CDR3 is TGTGCCAGCAGTGGAAACAGGGGGCGGACCACCAACACTGAAGCTTTCTTT. Translating it yields CASSGNRGRTTNTEAFF.

CDR3 nucleotides: TGTGCCAGCAGCAACGGAGGGGGTTACAATGAGCAGTTCTTC. Translation gives CASSNGGGYNEQFF. This chain uses TRBV5-5 with TRBJ2-1; the D call may be TRBD1 or TRBD2 (6 bases each). Germline lookup yields CDR1 SGHKS and CDR2 YYEKEE (reference sequence). The CDR3 is made up of 14 amino acids. The ends were cut back, 4 bases at V and 4 bases at J, with 12 bases in the middle.

The rearrangement uses TRBV19 and TRBJ1-5, with D perhaps matching TRBD1 (5 bases). The ends were cut back, 5 bases at V and 0 bases at J, with 14 bases in the middle. There are 16 residues in the CDR3. In germline, CDR1 is LNHDA, CDR2 SQIVND (reference sequence). This chain's CDR3 is CASSPKTVYSNQPQHF. In DNA, the CDR3 is TGTGCCAGTAGTCCCAAGACAGTTTATAGCAATCAGCCCCAGCATTTT. Variable domain in full (rest from reference TRBV19 and TRBJ1-5): DGGITQSPKYLFRKEGQNVTLSCEQNLNHDAMYWYRQDPGQGLRLIYYSQIVNDFQKGDIAEGYSVSREKKESFPLTVTSAQKNPTAFYLCASSPKTVYSNQPQHFGDGTRLSIL.

This chain uses TRBV12-3 or TRBV12-4 with TRBJ1-5; 9 bases are a match to TRBD1. The CDR3 consists of 15 residues. V dropped 6 bases and J dropped 4; count of bases not matched to a gene: 7. CDR3 sequence: CASRGDREGNQPQHF. For the CDR3, the DNA is TGTGCCAGCAGAGGGGACAGGGAAGGTAATCAGCCCCAGCATTTT.

As for this clonotype: This clone may be a read error of a much larger clone one base away. V usage is TRBV20-1 and J usage is TRBJ2-5; D gene ambiguous. With 8 bases removed from V and 0 bases from J, the gap between germline ends came to 16 bases. Germline CDR1 is DFQATT and CDR2 is SNEGSKA (reference sequence). The CDR3 has 14 amino acids. The CDR3 region has the DNA TGCAGTACCCCCATCGAGACGTACCAAGAGACCCAGTACTTC. Translation: CSTPIETYQETQYF.

This sequence joins TRBV4-1 and TRBJ2-3; D is possibly TRBD1 or TRBD2 (5 bases each). V was trimmed by 6 bases and J by 0 bases, leaving 13 bases between them. Per germline, CDR1 MGHRA and CDR2 YSYEKL. The CDR3 has 15 residues. In DNA, the CDR3 is TGCGCCAGCAGTCAGCGGACACAGAGCACAGATACGCAGTATTTT. It yields the protein CASSQRTQSTDTQYF.

This clonotype occurred many times. The genes are TRBV7-6 and TRBJ2-5, with unresolved D. CDR1 SGHVS and CDR2 FNYEAQ come from the germline V gene. CDR3 size: 13 residues. The germline V and J ends were trimmed by 0 bases and 5 bases, with 7 bases remaining between them. The CDR3 loop is CASSLASYETQYF. The CDR3 DNA is TGTGCCAGCAGCTTAGCGAGTTATGAGACCCAGTACTTC.

CDR3 bases: TGCAGTGCAACTAGCTGGGGGGGTTACAATGAGCAGTTCTTC. This encodes CSATSWGGYNEQFF. The J gene is TRBJ2-1, the V gene TRBV20-1, with 7 nucleotides matching TRBD2. CDR1 DFQATT and CDR2 SNEGSKA come from the germline V gene (reference sequence). The CDR3 extends over 14 amino acids. Germline trimming cut 6 bases from V and 4 bases from J; bases unmatched to any gene: 9.

V is TRBV2 and J is TRBJ2-1; tentatively, D is TRBD1 (6 bases). The J call may be faulty, since TRBJ2-5 better matches the DNA end. The CDR3 spans 11 residues. Germline CDR1 reads SNHLY; CDR2 reads FYNNEI. The CDR3: CARQVEETQYF. The CDR3 DNA reads as TGTGCCCGACAGGTGGAGGAGACCCAGTACTTC.

The rearrangement links TRBV18 to TRBJ1-3, with D unresolved. The V end was cut by 3 bases, the J end by 8 bases, with 8 bases between. The length of the CDR3 is 12 residues. Germline values: CDR1 KGHSH, CDR2 LQKENI. CDR3 sequence (DNA): TGTGCCAGCTCACCGTCGTTCGACACCATATATTTT. It encodes CASSPSFDTIYF. Full variable domain (remainder filled in from reference TRBV18 and TRBJ1-3): NAGVMQNPRHLVRRRGQEARLRCSPMKGHSHVYWYRQLPEEGLKFMVYLQKENIIDESGMPKERFSAEFPKEGPSILRIQQVVRGDSAAYFCASSPSFDTIYFGEGSWLTVV.

The chain carries TRBV6-1 and TRBJ2-2; D perhaps matches TRBD2 (6 bases). V lost 5 bases to trimming and J lost 0 bases, with 16 bases between them. There are 17 residues in the CDR3. In germline, CDR1 is MNHNS, CDR2 SASEGT. The CDR3 DNA follows: TGTGCCAGCAGTACGCGGCGCGGGAACCCGAACACCGGGGAGCTGTTTTTT. It translates to CASSTRRGNPNTGELFF.

This clonotype was counted at least ten times. This chain connects TRBV7-9 to TRBJ2-3; the match to TRBD2 covers 9 bases. With 7 bases clipped from V and 2 bases from J, the junction kept 7 bases outside the gene matches. The CDR3 runs 15 residues. Germline V CDR1 and CDR2: SEHNR, FQNEAQ (reference sequence). For the CDR3, the DNA is TGTGCCAGCAACACACCGGGACTAGCCACAGATACGCAGTATTTT. Amino acid sequence: CASNTPGLATDTQYF.

This clonotype was recorded many times. This rearrangement joins TRBV27 to TRBJ1-1; D unresolved. The CDR3 is 13 amino acids. Germline-derived CDR1 and CDR2 are MNHEY and SMNVEV (reference sequence). Trimming shortened V by 0 bases and J by 6 bases, and 8 bases separated the two germline ends. DNA for the CDR3: TGTGCCAGCAGTTTATCAGGGTTTGCTGAAGCTTTCTTT. Translation: CASSLSGFAEAFF.

With regard to this clonotype: A read error may be the cause here, since a much bigger clone is one base away. The chain carries TRBV5-1 and TRBJ1-1, with D uncertain. This CDR3 spans 16 amino acids. V shed 2 bases and J shed 1 base, with 15 bases lying between them. The germline CDR1 and CDR2 sequences are SGHRS and YFSETQ. CDR3 DNA sequence: TGCGCCAGCAGCTTCGGGCATGGGCAAGAGAACACTGAAGCTTTCTTT. This encodes CASSFGHGQENTEAFF.

The table lists this clonotype with many counts. V is TRBV6-1 and J is TRBJ2-2, with 8 bases matching TRBD2. Germline loops: CDR1 MNHNS, CDR2 SASEGT. V shed 3 bases, J shed 3 bases, and the junction held 6 bases outside the gene matches. CDR3 length: 16 amino acids. CDR3 bases: TGTGCCAGCAGTGAGGTTAGCGGGGCGTACACCGGGGAGCTGTTTTTT. Protein: CASSEVSGAYTGELFF.

In DNA form, the CDR3 reads TGTGCCAGCAGCTCGTTCCTGGCTGGAAACACCATATATTTT. Protein product: CASSSFLAGNTIYF. The rearrangement joins TRBV27 to TRBJ1-3; D call uncertain. Germline CDR1 reads MNHEY; CDR2 reads SMNVEV (reference sequence). The V and J ends lost 6 bases and 2 bases respectively, with 11 bases between them. The CDR3 is 14 residues long.

This chain uses TRBV14 with TRBJ2-5; D unclear. V was clipped by 0 bases and J by 11 bases, with 16 bases between them. This CDR3 spans 14 amino acids. Germline V gene sequence: CDR1 SGHDN, CDR2 FVKESK. CDR3 region: CASSQEIPHREQYF. CDR3 bases: TGTGCCAGCAGCCAAGAAATTCCCCACCGTGAGCAGTACTTC.

This clonotype was detected ten times or more. In nucleotides, the CDR3 is TGTGCCAGCAGTTACCCTGCTGGAGGGGTCAAGCAAGAGACCCAGTACTTC. Translated, it gives CASSYPAGGVKQETQYF. The chain carries TRBV6-2 or TRBV6-3 and TRBJ2-5; TRBD2 might be the D (6 bases). Trimming shortened V by 2 bases and J by 2 bases, and 18 bases separated the two germline ends. This CDR3 contains 17 residues. The germline gives CDR1 MNHEY, CDR2 SVGEGT.

This clonotype was picked up many times. This sequence joins TRBV27 and TRBJ1-5; 8 bases map to TRBD1. This CDR3 contains 15 residues. CDR1 and CDR2 (germline): MNHEY, SMNVEV (reference sequence). J lost 4 bases, V lost 5 bases, and 7 bases had no gene match. Here the CDR3 reads CASSPDRGGNQPQHF. In DNA form, the CDR3 reads TGTGCCAGCAGTCCAGACAGGGGTGGAAATCAGCCCCAGCATTTT.

At least ten counts were recorded for this clonotype. The rearrangement joins TRBV6-1 to TRBJ1-3; D is unresolved. The CDR3 has 14 residues. V dropped 5 bases and J dropped 1 base, with 9 bases sitting between them. Germline values: CDR1 MNHNS, CDR2 SASEGT. CDR3 in DNA: TGTGCCAGCAGTATCCCGACGTCTGGAAACACCATATATTTT. As protein: CASSIPTSGNTIYF.

With regard to this clonotype: At one end, the junction sequence differs from germline, possibly due to a read error. V gene TRBV7-9 combines with J gene TRBJ2-3; 11 bases fit TRBD2. Germline CDR1 and CDR2: SEHNR and FQNEAQ (reference sequence). This CDR3 is 15 amino acids long. CDR3 DNA sequence: TGTGTCAGCAGCTTCCATAGCGGGGGGGCAGATACGCAGTATTTT. This translates into CVSSFHSGGADTQYF.

In this sample, this clonotype turned up a few times. V usage is TRBV7-6 and J usage is TRBJ1-4; perhaps TRBD1 as D (6 bases). This CDR3 spans 14 amino acids. Per the germline V gene, CDR1 is SGHVS and CDR2 is FNYEAQ. V was cut by 1 base and J by 6 bases, with 9 bases left in between. CDR3 bases: TGTGCCAGCAGCTTAGGGGGGGCTGATGAAAAACTGTTTTTT. Residues: CASSLGGADEKLFF.

The chain employs TRBV28 and TRBJ1-2; D ambiguous. The CDR3 extends over 13 amino acids. Germline CDR1 MDHEN, CDR2 SYDVKM. V dropped 4 bases and J dropped 5 bases, with 11 bases sitting between them. The CDR3 coding sequence is TGTGCCAGCAGTTCCGGGAGGCTGTATGGCTACACCTTC. Protein: CASSSGRLYGYTF.

Only a few counts were recorded for this clonotype. The rearrangement joins TRBV7-9 to TRBJ2-2, with TRBD1 matching 7 bases. Germline CDR1 reads SEHNR; CDR2 reads FQNEAQ (reference sequence). This CDR3 contains 16 residues. J lost 7 bases, V lost 6 bases, and 14 bases had no gene match. CDR3 sequence reads: CASRLQGEGSHGELFF. The CDR3 DNA is TGTGCCAGCAGACTTCAGGGGGAAGGGAGCCACGGGGAGCTGTTTTTT.

The chain employs TRBV5-1 and TRBJ2-1; 8 bases are shared with TRBD1. V shed 2 bases and J 6 bases; nucleotides not matched to a gene: 7. Per germline, CDR1 SGHRS and CDR2 YFSETQ. There are 15 residues in the CDR3. The CDR3 loop reads CASSFKGTGLNEQFF. The CDR3 DNA is TGCGCCAGCAGCTTTAAAGGGACAGGACTCAATGAGCAGTTCTTC.

The table lists this clonotype with many counts. The chain has TRBV10-3 and TRBJ1-2; D not resolved. The CDR3 runs to 11 residues. The ends were cut back, 3 bases at V and 8 bases at J, with 7 bases in the middle. Germline V gives CDR1 ENHRY, CDR2 SYGVKD. In DNA form, the CDR3 reads TGTGCCATCAGTGAAGAAGGAGGCTACACCTTC. This encodes CAISEEGGYTF.

The chain recombines TRBV24-1 with TRBJ2-3; TRBD2 matches 11 bases. This CDR3 is 16 amino acids long. The junction had 6 bases not matched to a gene; V was cut back by 8 bases and J by 0 bases. The germline V gene has CDR1 KGHDR and CDR2 SFDVKD. The CDR3 DNA is TGTGCCACCATGACTAGCGGGGATCCTAGCACAGATACGCAGTATTTT. Protein sequence: CATMTSGDPSTDTQYF.